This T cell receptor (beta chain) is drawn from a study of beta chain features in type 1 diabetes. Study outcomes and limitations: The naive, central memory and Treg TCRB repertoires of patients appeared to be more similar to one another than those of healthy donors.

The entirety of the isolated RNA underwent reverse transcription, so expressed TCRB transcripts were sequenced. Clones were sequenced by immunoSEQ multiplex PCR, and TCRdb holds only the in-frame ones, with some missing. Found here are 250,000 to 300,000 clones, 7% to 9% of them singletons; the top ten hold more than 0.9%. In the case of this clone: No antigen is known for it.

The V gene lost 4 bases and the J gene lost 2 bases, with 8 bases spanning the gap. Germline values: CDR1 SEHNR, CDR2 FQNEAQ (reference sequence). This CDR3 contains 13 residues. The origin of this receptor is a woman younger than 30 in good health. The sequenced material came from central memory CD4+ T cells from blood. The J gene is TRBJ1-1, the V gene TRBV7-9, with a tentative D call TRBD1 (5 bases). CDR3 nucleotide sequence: TGTGCCAGCAGCTGGGGGTATAACACTGAAGCTTTCTTT. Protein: CASSWGYNTEAFF.